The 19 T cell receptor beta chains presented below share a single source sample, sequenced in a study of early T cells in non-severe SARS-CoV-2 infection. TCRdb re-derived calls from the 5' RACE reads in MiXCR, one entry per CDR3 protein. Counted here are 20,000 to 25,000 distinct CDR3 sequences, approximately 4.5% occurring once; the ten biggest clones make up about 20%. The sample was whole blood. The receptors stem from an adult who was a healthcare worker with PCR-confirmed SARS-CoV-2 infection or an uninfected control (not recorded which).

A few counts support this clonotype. CDR3 DNA: TGTGCCAGCAGTGAGATCCGCGGGAACTACAATGAGCAGTTCTTC. It translates to CASSEIRGNYNEQFF. This chain links TRBV2 with TRBJ2-1, with D possibly matching TRBD2 (6 bases). Looked up from germline, CDR1 is SNHLY and CDR2 is FYNNEI. Deletions cut 3 bases from V and 3 bases from J, with 12 bases between. This CDR3 region has 15 residues. Supplemented by reference TRBV2 and TRBJ2-1, the full variable domain reads EPEVTQTPSHQVTQMGQEVILRCVPISNHLYFYWYRQILGQKVEFLVSFYNNEISEKSEIFDDQFSVERPDGSNFTLKIRSTKLEDSAMYFCASSEIRGNYNEQFFGPGTRLTVL.

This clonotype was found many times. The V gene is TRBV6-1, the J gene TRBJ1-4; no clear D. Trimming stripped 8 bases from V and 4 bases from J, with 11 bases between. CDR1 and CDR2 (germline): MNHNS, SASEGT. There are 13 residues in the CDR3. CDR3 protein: CASLTRFNEKLFF. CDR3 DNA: TGTGCCAGCCTGACAAGGTTTAATGAAAAACTGTTTTTT.

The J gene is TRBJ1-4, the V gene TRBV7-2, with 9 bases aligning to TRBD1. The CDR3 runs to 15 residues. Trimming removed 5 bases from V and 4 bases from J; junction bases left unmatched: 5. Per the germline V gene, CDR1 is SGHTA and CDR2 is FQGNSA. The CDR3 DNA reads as TGTGCCAGCAGCCCCAGACAGGGGGTTAATGAAAAACTGTTTTTT. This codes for CASSPRQGVNEKLFF. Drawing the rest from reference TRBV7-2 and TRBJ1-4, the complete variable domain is GAGVSQSPSNKVTEKGKDVELRCDPISGHTALYWYRQSLGQGLEFLIYFQGNSAPDKSGLPSDRFSAERTGGSVSTLTIQRTQQEDSAVYLCASSPRQGVNEKLFFGSGTQLSVL.

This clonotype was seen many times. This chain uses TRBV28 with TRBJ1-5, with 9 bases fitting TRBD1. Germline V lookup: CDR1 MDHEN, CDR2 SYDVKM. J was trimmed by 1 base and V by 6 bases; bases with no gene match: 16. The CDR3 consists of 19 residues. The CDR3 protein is CASRRRGTGMSLSNQPQHF. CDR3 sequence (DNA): TGTGCCAGCAGGCGGCGGGGGACAGGGATGTCATTAAGCAATCAGCCCCAGCATTTT.

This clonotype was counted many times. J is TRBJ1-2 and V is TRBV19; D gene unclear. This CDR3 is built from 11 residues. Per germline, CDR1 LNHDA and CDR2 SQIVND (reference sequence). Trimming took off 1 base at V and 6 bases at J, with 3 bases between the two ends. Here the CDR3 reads CASSIGHGYTF. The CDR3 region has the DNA TGTGCCAGTAGTATAGGTCATGGCTACACCTTC.

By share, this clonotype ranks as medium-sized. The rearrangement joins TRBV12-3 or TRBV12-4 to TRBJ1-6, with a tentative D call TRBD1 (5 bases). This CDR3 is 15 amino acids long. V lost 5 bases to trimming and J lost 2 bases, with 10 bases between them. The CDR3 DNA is TGTGCCAGCAGTCCCGGGGGGACCTATAATTCACCCCTCCACTTT. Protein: CASSPGGTYNSPLHF.

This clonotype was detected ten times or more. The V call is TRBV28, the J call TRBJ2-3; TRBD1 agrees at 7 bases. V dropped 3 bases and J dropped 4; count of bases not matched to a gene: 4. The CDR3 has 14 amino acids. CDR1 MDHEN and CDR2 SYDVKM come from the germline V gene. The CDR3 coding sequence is TGTGCCAGCAGTTTGCATCAGGGGGCAGATACGCAGTATTTT. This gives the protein CASSLHQGADTQYF.

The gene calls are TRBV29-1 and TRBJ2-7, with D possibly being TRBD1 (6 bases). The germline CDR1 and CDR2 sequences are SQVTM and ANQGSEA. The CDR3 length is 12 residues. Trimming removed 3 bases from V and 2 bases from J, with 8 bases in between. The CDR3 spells CSVEGAAYEQYF. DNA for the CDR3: TGCAGCGTTGAGGGGGCGGCCTACGAGCAGTACTTC.

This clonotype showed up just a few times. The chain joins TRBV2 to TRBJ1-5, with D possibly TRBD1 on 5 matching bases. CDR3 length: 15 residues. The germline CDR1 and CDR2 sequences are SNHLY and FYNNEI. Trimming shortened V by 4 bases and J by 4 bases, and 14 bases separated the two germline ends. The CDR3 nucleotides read TGTGCCAGCAGTGCACAGGATCTAGGGAATCAGCCCCAGCATTTT. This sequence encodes CASSAQDLGNQPQHF.

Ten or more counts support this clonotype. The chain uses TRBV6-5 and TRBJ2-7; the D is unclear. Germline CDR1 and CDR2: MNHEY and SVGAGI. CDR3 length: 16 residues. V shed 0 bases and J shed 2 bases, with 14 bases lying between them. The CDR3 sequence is CASSYSWQRGAYEQYF. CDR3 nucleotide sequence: TGTGCCAGCAGTTACTCTTGGCAACGTGGAGCCTACGAGCAGTACTTC.

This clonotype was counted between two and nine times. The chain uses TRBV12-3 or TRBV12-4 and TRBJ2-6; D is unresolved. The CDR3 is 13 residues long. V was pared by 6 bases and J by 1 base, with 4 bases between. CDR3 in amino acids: CASRDSGANVLTF. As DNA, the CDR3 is TGTGCCAGCAGGGATTCTGGGGCCAACGTCCTGACTTTC.

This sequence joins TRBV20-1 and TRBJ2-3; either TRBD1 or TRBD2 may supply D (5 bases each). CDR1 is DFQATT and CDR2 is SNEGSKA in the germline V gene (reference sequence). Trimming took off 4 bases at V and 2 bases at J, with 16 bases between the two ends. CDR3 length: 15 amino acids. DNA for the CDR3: TGCAGTGCTACCCGACAGCGGCCCAACACAGATACGCAGTATTTT. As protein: CSATRQRPNTDTQYF.

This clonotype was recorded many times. CDR3 in amino acids: CASSARTGLQETQYF. The CDR3, as DNA: TGTGCCAGCAGCGCCCGGACAGGGTTACAAGAGACCCAGTACTTC. The V and J genes are TRBV9 and TRBJ2-5; 8 bases agree with TRBD1. CDR1 SGDLS and CDR2 YYNGEE come from the germline V gene. The CDR3 extends over 15 amino acids. The J segment lost 2 bases and the V segment lost 3 bases, leaving 6 bases of the junction unmatched. Combining the CDR3 with reference TRBV9 and TRBJ2-5 gives the whole variable domain DSGVTQTPKHLITATGQRVTLRCSPRSGDLSVYWYQQSLDQGLQFLIQYYNGEERAKGNILERFSAQQFPDLHSELNLSSLELGDSALYFCASSARTGLQETQYFGPGTRLLVL.

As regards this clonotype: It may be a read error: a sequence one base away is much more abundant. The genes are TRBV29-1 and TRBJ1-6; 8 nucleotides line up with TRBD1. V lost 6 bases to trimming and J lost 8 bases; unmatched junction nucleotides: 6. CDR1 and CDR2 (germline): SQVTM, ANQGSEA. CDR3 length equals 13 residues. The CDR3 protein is CSVRDRSDSPLHF. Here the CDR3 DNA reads TGCAGCGTCCGGGACAGGTCGGATTCACCCCTCCACTTT.

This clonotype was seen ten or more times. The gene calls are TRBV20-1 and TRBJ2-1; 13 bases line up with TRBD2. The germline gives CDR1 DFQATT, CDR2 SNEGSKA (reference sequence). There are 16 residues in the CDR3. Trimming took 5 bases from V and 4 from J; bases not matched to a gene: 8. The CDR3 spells CSARGLAGIIYNEQFF. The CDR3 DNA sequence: TGCAGTGCTCGGGGACTAGCGGGGATTATTTACAATGAGCAGTTCTTC.

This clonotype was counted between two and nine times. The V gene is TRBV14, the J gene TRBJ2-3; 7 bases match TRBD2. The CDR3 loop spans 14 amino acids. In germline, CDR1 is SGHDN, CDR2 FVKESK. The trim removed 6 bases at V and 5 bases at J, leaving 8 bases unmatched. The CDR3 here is CASRSGRLGDTQYF. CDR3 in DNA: TGTGCCAGCAGATCCGGGAGGTTGGGAGATACGCAGTATTTT.

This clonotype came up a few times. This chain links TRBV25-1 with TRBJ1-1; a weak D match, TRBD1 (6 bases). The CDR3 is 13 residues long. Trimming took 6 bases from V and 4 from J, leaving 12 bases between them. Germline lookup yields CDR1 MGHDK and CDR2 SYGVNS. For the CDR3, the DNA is TGTGCCAGCAGGTTACAGGGAAGCACTGAAGCTTTCTTT. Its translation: CASRLQGSTEAFF.

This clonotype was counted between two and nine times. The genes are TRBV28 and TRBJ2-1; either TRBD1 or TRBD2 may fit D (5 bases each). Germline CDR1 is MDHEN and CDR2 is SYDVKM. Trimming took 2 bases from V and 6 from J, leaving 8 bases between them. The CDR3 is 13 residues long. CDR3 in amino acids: CASSLGTTNEQFF. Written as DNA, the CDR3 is TGTGCCAGCAGTTTAGGGACCACCAATGAGCAGTTCTTC. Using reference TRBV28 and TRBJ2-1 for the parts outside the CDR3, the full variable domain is DVKVTQSSRYLVKRTGEKVFLECVQDMDHENMFWYRQDPGLGLRLIYFSYDVKMKEKGDIPEGYSVSREKKERFSLILESASTNQTSMYLCASSLGTTNEQFFGPGTRLTVL.

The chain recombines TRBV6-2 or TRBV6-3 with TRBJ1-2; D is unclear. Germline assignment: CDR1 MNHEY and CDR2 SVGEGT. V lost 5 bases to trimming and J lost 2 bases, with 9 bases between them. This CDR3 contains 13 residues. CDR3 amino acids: CASSLTVNYGYTF. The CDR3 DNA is TGTGCCAGCAGTCTAACAGTAAACTATGGCTACACCTTC.